The present TCR beta chain was sequenced within a study of cytomegalovirus exposure and HLA in healthy donors. Whole-study results and caveats: TCR sequences were mostly rare, though some public TCRs occurred in many donors. The study put 150 or so TCR beta chains on its list as cytomegalovirus-associated.

Note on this clone: Its antigen is undetermined.

From the roughly 120-subject validation cohort, which was separate from the roughly 700-subject first cohort, the donors were drawn. Libraries were prepared by immunoSEQ multiplex PCR; TCRdb keeps only in-frame clonotypes and omits some of them. Of 160,000 or so clones in the sample, 88% were seen once. The specimen sequenced was PBMCs. The clonotype was recovered from a man in his late teens or twenties in good health and CMV-seronegative.

The DNA of the CDR3 is TGTGCCAGCAGCCAAGCAGAGACTAGCGGGGACCTCTGGGAGACCCAGTACTTC. Residues: CASSQAETSGDLWETQYF. The chain carries TRBV4-2 and TRBJ2-5, with TRBD2 matching over 11 bases. Germline V lookup: CDR1 LGHNA, CDR2 YNFKEQ. The CDR3 totals 18 residues. V lost 1 base to trimming and J lost 5 bases; unmatched junction nucleotides: 12.